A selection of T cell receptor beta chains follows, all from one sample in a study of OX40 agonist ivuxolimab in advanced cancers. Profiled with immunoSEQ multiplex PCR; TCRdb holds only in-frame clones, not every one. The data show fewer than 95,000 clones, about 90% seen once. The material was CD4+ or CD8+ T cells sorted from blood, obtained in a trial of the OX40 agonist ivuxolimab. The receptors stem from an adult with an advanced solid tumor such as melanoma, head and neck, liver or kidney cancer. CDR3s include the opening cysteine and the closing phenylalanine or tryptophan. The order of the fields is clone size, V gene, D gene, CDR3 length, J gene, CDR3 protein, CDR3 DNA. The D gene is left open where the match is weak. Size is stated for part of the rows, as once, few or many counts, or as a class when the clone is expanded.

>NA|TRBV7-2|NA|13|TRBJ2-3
CASSLRNTDTQYF
TGTGCCAGCAGCTTACGAAACACAGATACGCAGTATTTT
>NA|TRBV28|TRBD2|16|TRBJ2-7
CASSFVSGRDSYEQYF
TGTGCCAGCAGTTTCGTCAGCGGGAGGGACTCCTACGAGCAGTACTTC
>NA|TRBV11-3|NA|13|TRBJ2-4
CASSSGGGNIQYF
TGTGCCAGCAGCAGTGGGGGCGGTAACATTCAGTACTTC
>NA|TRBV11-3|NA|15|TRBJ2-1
CASSSRAGIYNEQFF
TGTGCCAGCAGCTCAAGGGCGGGGATTTACAATGAGCAGTTCTTC
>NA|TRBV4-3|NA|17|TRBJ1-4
CASSTLLTWTTNEKLFF
TGCGCCAGCAGCACGCTTCTAACGTGGACAACTAATGAAAAACTGTTTTTT
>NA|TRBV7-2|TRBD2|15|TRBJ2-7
CASSGGLAASYEQYF
TGTGCCAGCAGCGGGGGACTAGCGGCCTCCTACGAGCAGTACTTC
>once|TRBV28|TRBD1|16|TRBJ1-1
CASSKYRGGMNTEAFF
TGTGCCAGCAGTAAATACAGGGGAGGGATGAACACTGAAGCTTTCTTT
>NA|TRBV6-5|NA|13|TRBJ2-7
CASSYRSSYEQYF
TGTGCCAGCAGTTACAGGAGCTCCTACGAGCAGTACTTC
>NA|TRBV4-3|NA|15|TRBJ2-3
CASSQGLAGPDTQYF
TGCGCCAGCAGCCAAGGGCTAGCTGGTCCAGATACGCAGTATTTT
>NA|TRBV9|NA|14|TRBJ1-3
CASSVEAGGNTIYF
TGTGCCAGCAGCGTCGAGGCGGGCGGAAACACCATATATTTT
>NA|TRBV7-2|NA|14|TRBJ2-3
CASSLDRGTDTQYF
TGTGCCAGCAGCTTAGACAGGGGCACAGATACGCAGTATTTT
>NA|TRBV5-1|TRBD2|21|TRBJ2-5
CASSSGELGLAGVLDVETQYF
TGCGCCAGCAGCTCGGGGGAACTAGGACTAGCGGGAGTCCTCGACGTAGAGACCCAGTACTTC
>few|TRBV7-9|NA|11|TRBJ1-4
CASSLYEKLFF
TGTGCCAGCAGCTTGTACGAAAAACTGTTTTTT
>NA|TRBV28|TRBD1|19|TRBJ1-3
CASSLYFGTGELSGNTIYF
TGTGCCAGCAGTTTATATTTTGGGACAGGGGAACTCTCTGGAAACACCATATATTTT
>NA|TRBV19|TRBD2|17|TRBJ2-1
CASSIGGLAGVFDEQFF
TGTGCCAGTAGTATAGGGGGACTAGCGGGAGTTTTCGATGAGCAGTTCTTC
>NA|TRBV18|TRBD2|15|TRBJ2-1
CASSPLAGVNNEQFF
TGTGCCAGCTCACCCCTAGCGGGGGTAAACAATGAGCAGTTCTTC
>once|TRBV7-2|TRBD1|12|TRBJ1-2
CASSRTGFGYTF
TGTGCCAGCAGCCGGACAGGTTTTGGCTACACCTTC
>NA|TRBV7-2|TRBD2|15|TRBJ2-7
CASSLVASGNYEQYF
TGTGCCAGCAGCTTAGTTGCTAGCGGGAACTACGAGCAGTACTTC
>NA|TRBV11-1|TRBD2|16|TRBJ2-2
CASSLEVSGRAGELFF
TGTGCCAGCAGCTTAGAGGTTAGCGGGAGGGCCGGGGAGCTGTTTTTT
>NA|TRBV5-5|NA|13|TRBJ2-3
CASSLDPRDTQYF
TGTGCCAGCAGCTTGGACCCACGGGATACGCAGTATTTT
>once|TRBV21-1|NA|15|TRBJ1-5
CASSKAGRHQQPQHF
TGTGCCAGCAGCAAAGCGGGGAGACATCAACAACCCCAGCATTTT
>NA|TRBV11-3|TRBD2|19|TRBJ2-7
CASSLDSGPGGGSSYEQYF
TGTGCCAGCAGCTTAGATTCGGGGCCGGGCGGGGGAAGCTCCTACGAGCAGTACTTC
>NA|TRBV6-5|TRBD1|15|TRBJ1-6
CASRTDRVHNSPLHF
TGTGCCAGCAGGACGGACAGGGTCCATAATTCACCCCTCCACTTT
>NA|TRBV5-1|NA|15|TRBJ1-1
CASSLGDIWDTEAFF
TGCGCCAGCAGCTTGGGGGACATATGGGACACTGAAGCTTTCTTT
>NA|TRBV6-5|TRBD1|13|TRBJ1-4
CASSYTPGGKLFF
TGTGCCAGCAGTTACACCCCAGGGGGAAAACTGTTTTTT
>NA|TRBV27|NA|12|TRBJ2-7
CASSPPGYEQYF
TGTGCCAGCAGCCCTCCCGGTTACGAGCAGTACTTC
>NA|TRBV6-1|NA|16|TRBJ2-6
CASSDYREAGANVLTF
TGTGCCAGCAGTGATTACAGGGAAGCTGGGGCCAACGTCCTGACTTTC
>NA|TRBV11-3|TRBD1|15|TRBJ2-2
CASSLGDRGFRELFF
TGTGCCAGCAGCCTGGGGGACAGGGGGTTTCGGGAGCTGTTTTTT
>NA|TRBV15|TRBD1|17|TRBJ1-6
CATSRDRGAGGDSPLHF
TGTGCCACCAGCAGAGATCGTGGGGCAGGGGGCGATTCACCCCTCCACTTT
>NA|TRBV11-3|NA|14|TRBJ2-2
CASSLEGTTGELFF
TGTGCCAGCAGCTTAGAAGGGACAACCGGGGAGCTGTTTTTT
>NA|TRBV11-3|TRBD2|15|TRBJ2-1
CASSLVLAGSNEQFF
TGTGCCAGCAGCTTAGTATTAGCGGGTTCCAATGAGCAGTTCTTC
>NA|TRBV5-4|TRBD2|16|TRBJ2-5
CASSWAGTSGRETQYF
TGTGCCAGCAGCTGGGCCGGGACTAGCGGGAGGGAGACCCAGTACTTC
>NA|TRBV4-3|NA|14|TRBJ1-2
CASSQDPGNYGYTF
TGCGCCAGCAGCCAAGATCCGGGAAACTATGGCTACACCTTC
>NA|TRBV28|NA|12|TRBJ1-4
CASSLIQGKLFF
TGTGCCAGCAGTTTAATACAGGGAAAACTGTTTTTT
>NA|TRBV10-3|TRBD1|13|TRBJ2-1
CAIRDRVYNEQFF
TGTGCCATCCGGGACAGGGTTTACAATGAGCAGTTCTTC
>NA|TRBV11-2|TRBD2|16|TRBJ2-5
CASSLGRTRVQETQYF
TGTGCCAGCAGCTTAGGGCGGACTAGGGTCCAAGAGACCCAGTACTTC
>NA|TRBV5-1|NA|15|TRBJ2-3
CASSSGTLVADTQYF
TGCGCCAGCAGCTCCGGGACTCTAGTCGCAGATACGCAGTATTTT
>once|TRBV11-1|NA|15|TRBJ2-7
CASSLGRSVGYEQYF
TGTGCCAGCAGCCTAGGCAGGTCCGTCGGATACGAGCAGTACTTC
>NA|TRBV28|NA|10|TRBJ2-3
CASRTNTQYF
TGTGCCAGCAGAACAAATACGCAGTATTTT
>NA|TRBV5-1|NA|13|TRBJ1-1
CASSLAWDTEAFF
TGCGCCAGCAGCTTGGCGTGGGACACTGAAGCTTTCTTT
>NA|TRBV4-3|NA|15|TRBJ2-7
CASSQGALGAYEQYF
TGCGCCAGCAGCCAGGGGGCGTTAGGGGCCTACGAGCAGTACTTC
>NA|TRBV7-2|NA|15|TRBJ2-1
CASSWGAGQANEQFF
TGTGCCAGCAGCTGGGGCGCAGGGCAGGCCAATGAGCAGTTCTTC
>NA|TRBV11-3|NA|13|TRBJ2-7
CASRWDGPLVQYF
TGTGCCAGCAGATGGGACGGTCCCTTGGTGCAGTACTTC
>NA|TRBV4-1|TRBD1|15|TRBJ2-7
CASSQGDSRSYEQYF
TGCGCCAGCAGCCAAGGGGACAGCCGCTCCTACGAGCAGTACTTC
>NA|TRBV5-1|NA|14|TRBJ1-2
CASSFTDSGYGYTF
TGCGCCAGCAGCTTCACTGATTCTGGCTATGGCTACACCTTC
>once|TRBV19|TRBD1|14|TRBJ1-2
CASSKQGANYGYTF
TGTGCCAGTAGTAAACAGGGGGCTAACTATGGCTACACCTTC
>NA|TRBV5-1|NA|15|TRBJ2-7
CASSSTPGTSYEQYF
TGCGCCAGCAGCTCGACCCCAGGGACCTCCTACGAGCAGTACTTC
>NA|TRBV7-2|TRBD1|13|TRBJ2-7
CASSRETGREQYF
TGTGCCAGCAGCCGAGAGACAGGGCGCGAGCAGTACTTC
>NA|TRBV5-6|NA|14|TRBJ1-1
CASSYTGQGTEAFF
TGTGCCAGCAGTTATACGGGGCAGGGCACTGAAGCTTTCTTT
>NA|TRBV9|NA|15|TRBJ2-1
CASSVGGTSINEQFF
TGTGCCAGCAGCGTAGGCGGGACTTCTATCAATGAGCAGTTCTTC
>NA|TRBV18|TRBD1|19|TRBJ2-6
CASSTRDRLLVTGANVLTF
TGTGCCAGCTCAACCCGGGACAGGTTGCTCGTAACTGGGGCCAACGTCCTGACTTTC
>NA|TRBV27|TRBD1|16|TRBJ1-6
CASSRWTGGGNSPLHF
TGTGCCAGCAGTCGCTGGACAGGGGGCGGTAATTCACCCCTCCACTTT
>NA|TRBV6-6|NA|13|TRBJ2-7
CASSYSTMREQYF
TGTGCCAGCAGTTACTCGACTATGAGGGAGCAGTACTTC
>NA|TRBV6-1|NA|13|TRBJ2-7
CASSATLDYEQYF
TGTGCCAGCAGTGCGACCCTGGACTACGAGCAGTACTTC
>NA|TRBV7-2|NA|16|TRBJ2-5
CASSLDRRGPGNRKYF
TGTGCCAGCAGCTTAGACCGGAGGGGGCCTGGAAACCGAAAGTACTTC
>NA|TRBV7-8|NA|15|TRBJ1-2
CASSLRSLANYGYTF
TGTGCCAGCAGTCTCCGATCACTTGCTAACTATGGCTACACCTTC
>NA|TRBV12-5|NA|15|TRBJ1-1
CASGPPGFLNTEAFF
TGTGCTAGTGGTCCCCCAGGGTTTCTAAACACTGAAGCTTTCTTT
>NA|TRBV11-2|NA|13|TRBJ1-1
CASSFFRNTEAFF
TGTGCCAGCAGCTTCTTCAGGAACACTGAAGCTTTCTTT